Presented here are 26 T cell receptor beta chains from one specimen sequenced in a study of prognosis after radiotherapy for stage I lung cancer. Genomic DNA was subjected to two-round multiplex PCR for amplification of TCR beta CDR3. Gene-specific TRBV and TRBJ primers were used in PCR round one. A single record per CDR3 protein comes from TCRdb applying MiXCR to the multiplex PCR reads. The sample yields 11,000 to 15,000 distinct CDR3 sequences, 55% to 70% seen once. The sequenced sample was PBMCs, obtained before or after stereotactic body radiation therapy (not recorded which). These receptors were collected from a donor aged 50 or older with non-small cell lung cancer.

V is TRBV30 and J is TRBJ1-5; TRBD1 aligns across 9 bases. Germline V gene lookup returns CDR1 GTSNPN and CDR2 SVGIG (reference sequence). V shed 3 bases and J 6 bases; nucleotides not matched to a gene: 9. This CDR3 contains 15 residues. The chain's CDR3 is CAWSVGTGRTQPQHF. CDR3 in DNA: TGTGCCTGGAGCGTCGGGACAGGGAGGACTCAGCCCCAGCATTTT.

The rearrangement uses TRBV6-1 and TRBJ1-5; 9 bases map to TRBD1. The CDR3 consists of 13 residues. Losses at the gene ends were 7 bases for V and 7 bases for J; bases not matched to a gene: 5. The germline V gene has CDR1 MNHNS and CDR2 SASEGT. In DNA form, the CDR3 reads TGTGCCAGCACCGGACAGGGGTTCCAGCCCCAGCATTTT. Residues: CASTGQGFQPQHF.

The chain is built from TRBV10-3 and TRBJ2-2; D not resolved. V lost 0 bases to trimming and J lost 6 bases, with 5 bases between them. The CDR3 length is 13 residues. Germline values: CDR1 ENHRY, CDR2 SYGVKD. The DNA for the CDR3 is TGTGCCATCAGTGAGTCAGGGTCCGGGGAGCTGTTTTTT. Encoded protein: CAISESGSGELFF.

The sample holds one count of this clonotype. The chain carries TRBV19 and TRBJ1-2, with 9 bases aligning to TRBD1. This CDR3 has 16 residues. J was trimmed by 0 bases and V by 5 bases; bases with no gene match: 7. CDR1 LNHDA and CDR2 SQIVND come from the germline V gene (reference sequence). The CDR3 bases are TGTGCCAGTAGTCCGAGGACAGGGGAGACTAACTATGGCTACACCTTC. This translates into CASSPRTGETNYGYTF.

V usage is TRBV28 and J usage is TRBJ2-3; 8 nucleotides line up with TRBD1. The trim removed 7 bases at V and 1 base at J, leaving 13 bases unmatched. Germline V gene sequence: CDR1 MDHEN, CDR2 SYDVKM. CDR3 length: 17 amino acids. The DNA for the CDR3 is TGTGCCAGCATTCCCATATTGGGACAGGTGGGCACAGATACGCAGTATTTT. Its translation is CASIPILGQVGTDTQYF.

This clonotype was seen a handful of times. This sequence may be a read error, since a much larger clone differs from it by one base. No conserved phenylalanine or tryptophan is present at the end of the CDR3, so a read error is the likely explanation. This chain links TRBV6-1 with TRBJ2-5, with a tentative D call TRBD1 (7 bases). The CDR3 is made up of 14 amino acids. Deletions cut 5 bases from V and 5 bases from J, with 15 bases between. CDR1 is MNHNS, CDR2 SASEGT, per germline. CDR3 nucleotides: TGTGCCAGCAGTAGGAGGGCAGGGGGGGAGACCCAGTACCTC. Its translation is CASSRRAGGETQYL.

V gene TRBV28 combines with J gene TRBJ2-7; D uncertain. Germline-derived CDR1 and CDR2 are MDHEN and SYDVKM. This CDR3 is built from 12 residues. V lost 5 bases, J lost 2 bases, and 7 bases lay in between. In nucleotides, the CDR3 is TGTGCCAGCAGTCAAGGGACCTACGAGCAGTACTTC. Protein: CASSQGTYEQYF.

This clonotype was counted many times. The rearrangement joins TRBV10-3 to TRBJ2-7; D gene uncertain. The length of the CDR3 is 13 residues. The V end lost 2 bases, the J end lost 0 bases, and 5 bases lay between the germline ends. From germline, CDR1 is ENHRY and CDR2 SYGVKD. CDR3 amino acids: CAISEESSYEQYF. CDR3 bases: TGTGCCATCAGTGAGGAGAGCTCCTACGAGCAGTACTTC.

The chain joins TRBV18 to TRBJ2-7; D is unresolved. This CDR3 region has 15 residues. Germline V gives CDR1 KGHSH, CDR2 LQKENI. Trimming took off 1 base at V and 2 bases at J, with 12 bases between the two ends. The CDR3 protein is CASSPHEVSPYEQYF. The CDR3 bases are TGTGCCAGCTCACCACATGAGGTATCCCCCTACGAGCAGTACTTC.

This clonotype has only one observation. J is TRBJ2-3 and V is TRBV5-1; the match to TRBD2 covers 12 bases. The CDR3 sequence is 16 residues long. Germline V gene data show CDR1 as SGHRS and CDR2 as YFSETQ. Losses at the gene ends were 4 bases for V and 3 bases for J; bases not matched to a gene: 6. In DNA form, the CDR3 reads TGCGCCAGCAGCCTTCCGACTAGCGGGAGTACAGATACGCAGTATTTT. Encoded protein: CASSLPTSGSTDTQYF.

The chain has TRBV11-2 and TRBJ2-7; D call uncertain. The CDR3 covers 14 residues. Trimming stripped 2 bases from V and 2 bases from J, with 10 bases between. The germline gives CDR1 SGHAT, CDR2 FQNNGV. The CDR3 DNA is TGTGCCAGCAGCTTAAATTTGGAGACCTACGAGCAGTACTTC. It codes for CASSLNLETYEQYF.

A note on this clonotype: An end of the junction does not agree with germline; a read error may underlie this. The genes are TRBV20-1 and TRBJ2-1, with 14 bases that match TRBD2. The germline gives CDR1 DFQATT, CDR2 SNEGSKA (reference sequence). The CDR3 contains 19 residues. The CDR3 DNA follows: TGCAGTGCTAGAGTCCTCCAGGGACTAGCGGGAGTACGCTACGATGAGCAGTTCTTC. The encoded protein is CSARVLQGLAGVRYDEQFF.

This rearrangement joins TRBV7-2 to TRBJ2-3; tentative D call: TRBD2 (6 bases). V lost 5 bases and J lost 0, with 21 bases in between. There are 18 residues in the CDR3. The V gene's germline CDR1 is SGHTA and CDR2 FQGNSA. This CDR3 is CASSRLFLEGESTDTQYF. The DNA of the CDR3 is TGTGCCAGCAGCCGTCTCTTCCTGGAGGGAGAGAGCACAGATACGCAGTATTTT. The variable domain in full, with the rest retrieved from reference TRBV7-2 and TRBJ2-3, is GAGVSQSPSNKVTEKGKDVELRCDPISGHTALYWYRQSLGQGLEFLIYFQGNSAPDKSGLPSDRFSAERTGGSVSTLTIQRTQQEDSAVYLCASSRLFLEGESTDTQYFGPGTRLTVL.

By share, this clonotype ranks as medium-sized. This chain uses TRBV6-4 with TRBJ2-3, with TRBD2 matching over 7 bases. The CDR3 loop spans 14 amino acids. V lost 7 bases, J lost 0 bases, and 4 bases stayed unmatched. Germline V lookup: CDR1 MRHNA, CDR2 SNTAGT. The CDR3 DNA reads TGTGCCAGCACCCCAGCGGGGAGCACAGATACGCAGTATTTT. This translates into CASTPAGSTDTQYF.

By sample share, this clonotype is medium-sized (0.01 to 0.1%). The chain has TRBV5-5 and TRBJ1-2; no clear D gene. Per germline, CDR1 SGHKS and CDR2 YYEKEE (reference sequence). CDR3 size: 14 residues. Trimming took 4 bases from V and 5 from J, leaving 15 bases between them. CDR3 coding DNA: TGTGCCAGCAGCGCGGTACTCGGGTGGTATGGCTACACCTTC. This encodes CASSAVLGWYGYTF.

The V and J genes are TRBV7-6 and TRBJ2-1, with 16 bases that match TRBD2. V lost 5 bases and J lost 4; bases outside the gene matches: 5. CDR3 length: 17 residues. Germline V gives CDR1 SGHVS, CDR2 FNYEAQ. CDR3 DNA sequence: TGTGCCAGCAGCCTCGGGACTAGCGGGGGGGCATACAATGAGCAGTTCTTC. This translates into CASSLGTSGGAYNEQFF. Looking up the rest from reference TRBV7-6 and TRBJ2-1 gives the full variable domain: GAGVSQSPRYKVTKRGQDVALRCDPISGHVSLYWYRQALGQGPEFLTYFNYEAQQDKSGLPNDRFSAERPEGSISTLTIQRTEQRDSAMYRCASSLGTSGGAYNEQFFGPGTRLTVL.

By its share, this clonotype is medium-sized. The chain couples TRBV9 to TRBJ2-7; 8 positions agree with TRBD2. Trimming cost V 0 bases and J 4 bases; bases outside gene matches: 3. The V gene's germline CDR1 is SGDLS and CDR2 YYNGEE. The CDR3 runs 14 residues. CDR3 region: CASSVEAGAYEQYF. DNA of the CDR3: TGTGCCAGCAGCGTAGAAGCGGGAGCGTACGAGCAGTACTTC.

The rearrangement joins TRBV5-1 to TRBJ1-2; a weak D match, TRBD1 (6 bases). Germline V lookup: CDR1 SGHRS, CDR2 YFSETQ. This CDR3 has 14 residues. The V end lost 0 bases, the J end lost 4 bases, and 10 bases lay between the germline ends. The DNA for the CDR3 is TGCGCCAGCAGCTTGGGGACAGATTTCTATGGCTACACCTTC. Translation gives CASSLGTDFYGYTF.

This clonotype counts as medium-sized. The chain carries TRBV19 and TRBJ2-2; 7 bases line up with TRBD1. V dropped 11 bases and J dropped 6; count of bases not matched to a gene: 9. The CDR3 is made up of 13 amino acids. Germline V gene sequence: CDR1 LNHDA, CDR2 SQIVND (reference sequence). CDR3 DNA: TGTGCCGTTAGGGGGCCGGGGCCCGGGGAGCTGTTTTTT. Translated, it gives CAVRGPGPGELFF.

By share, this clonotype ranks as medium-sized. The chain has TRBV5-1 and TRBJ2-1; D possibly corresponds to TRBD2 (6 bases). This CDR3 is 16 amino acids long. From germline, CDR1 is SGHRS and CDR2 YFSETQ. Deletions cut 0 bases from V and 1 base from J, with 11 bases between. The CDR3 sequence: CASSLGDFSSYNEQFF. CDR3 bases: TGCGCCAGCAGCTTGGGGGACTTCAGTTCCTACAATGAGCAGTTCTTC.

On this clonotype: A read error is likely, as this CDR3 ends without the conserved phenylalanine or tryptophan. This chain connects TRBV2 to TRBJ2-3; perhaps TRBD1 as D (7 bases). Trimming took off 6 bases at V and 6 bases at J, with 16 bases between the two ends. Germline lookup yields CDR1 SNHLY and CDR2 FYNNEI. The CDR3 length is 14 residues. The CDR3 coding sequence is TGTGCCAGCAGGCGGGACAGTTTCACGGATACGCAGTATCTT. This sequence encodes CASRRDSFTDTQYL.

This clonotype was observed once. This chain links TRBV11-3 with TRBJ2-7, with 13 bases lining up with TRBD2. The V gene end was trimmed by 8 bases and the J gene end by 7 bases; junction bases not matched to a gene: 17. Germline CDR1 SGHNT, CDR2 YENEEA. This CDR3 is built from 17 residues. CDR3 protein: CASQFITSGRAFGEQYF. The CDR3 DNA reads as TGTGCCAGCCAATTCATCACTAGCGGGAGGGCCTTTGGTGAGCAGTACTTC.

The chain carries TRBV7-9 and TRBJ1-1; 7 nucleotides align to TRBD1. Trimming removed 2 bases from V and 12 bases from J; junction bases left unmatched: 12. The CDR3 sequence is 14 residues long. Germline V gene sequence: CDR1 SEHNR, CDR2 FQNEAQ (reference sequence). The CDR3 DNA sequence: TGTGCCAGCAGCTTAAGGGGGCGGGTGGTGGGGACTTTCTTT. Translated: CASSLRGRVVGTFF.

J is TRBJ2-7 and V is TRBV6-2 or TRBV6-3; TRBD2 matches at 9 bases. The J segment lost 4 bases and the V segment lost 6 bases, leaving 10 bases of the junction unmatched. CDR3 length: 15 residues. In germline, CDR1 is MNHEY, CDR2 SVGEGT. The CDR3 bases are TGTGCCAGCAGCTCTAGCGGGGCGGGAGGTTACGAGCAGTACTTC. This translates into CASSSSGAGGYEQYF.

With regard to this clonotype: A far bigger clonotype differs at one base, so this is likely a read error. V usage is TRBV4-1 and J usage is TRBJ2-5; unclear D gene. The DNA matches TRBJ2-1 better at its end, which makes the J call doubtful. There are 14 residues in the CDR3. The germline gives CDR1 MGHRA, CDR2 YSYEKL. This chain's CDR3 is CASSPVPDYNEQFF. CDR3 nucleotides: TGCGCCAGCAGCCCTGTGCCGGACTACAATGAGCAGTTCTTC.

The gene calls are TRBV5-1 and TRBJ1-1; D unresolved. The V end lost 2 bases, the J end lost 0 bases, and 14 bases lay between the germline ends. Germline CDR1 is SGHRS and CDR2 is YFSETQ. The CDR3 loop spans 16 amino acids. This CDR3 is CASSFVVGPLNTEAFF. DNA for the CDR3: TGCGCCAGCAGCTTTGTGGTCGGACCGCTGAACACTGAAGCTTTCTTT. Using reference TRBV5-1 and TRBJ1-1 for the parts outside the CDR3, the full variable domain is KAGVTQTPRYLIKTRGQQVTLSCSPISGHRSVSWYQQTPGQGLQFLFEYFSETQRNKGNFPGRFSGRQFSNSRSEMNVSTLELGDSALYLCASSFVVGPLNTEAFFGQGTRLTVV.